This T cell receptor beta chain is from a study of CD8 T cells in ankylosing spondylitis. Study-wide results and limits: Apparently characteristic of ankylosing spondylitis blood was a TCR beta motif (fewer than ten highly homologous variants).

TCRdb fed the 5' RACE reads into MiXCR, producing one record per CDR3 protein. Of a few hundred thousand distinct CDR3 sequences listed, approximately 17% were seen once; the top ten hold approximately 1%. With respect to this clonotype: What it recognizes is unknown.

CDR1 SGHRS and CDR2 YFSETQ come from the germline V gene. After removal of 0 bases from V and 7 bases from J, the junction contained 9 bases not matched to a gene. The CDR3 spans 15 residues. V usage is TRBV5-1 and J usage is TRBJ2-7, with 8 bases that match TRBD2. Input material: blood, either unsorted or a sorted T cell fraction (not recorded which). This receptor was identified in a male donor with ankylosing spondylitis. The CDR3: CASSLERGTSSEQYF. CDR3 nucleotide sequence: TGCGCCAGCAGCTTGGAGCGGGGGACCTCGTCGGAGCAGTACTTC.